The 27 T cell receptor beta chains below come from one sample, sequenced in a study of shared T cell receptors in the human thymus. Data came from immunoSEQ multiplex PCR; TCRdb stores just in-frame clones and leaves some out. Among approximately 660,000 clones, more than 75% were seen once, and the ten largest hold 0.01%. The data also belong to a second study, concerning human thymus T cells.

Sequencing was done on a sample of thymocytes. Receptor source: a boy younger than two with a congenital heart defect.

The rearrangement links TRBV10-2 to TRBJ1-4; the match to TRBD1 covers 7 bases. The germline V gene has CDR1 WSHSY and CDR2 SAAADI. V gave up 8 bases and J gave up 8 bases; unmatched junction bases: 11. This CDR3 has 14 residues. CDR3 sequence: CASSGGGGAEKLFF. The CDR3 nucleotides read TGCGCCAGCTCAGGCGGAGGGGGCGCGGAAAAACTGTTTTTT.

V and J are TRBV11-2 and TRBJ1-2; D is perhaps TRBD1 (5 bases). CDR1 and CDR2 from the germline V gene are SGHAT and FQNNGV. The CDR3 length is 16 residues. V lost 0 bases and J 4 bases, leaving 15 bases between the germline ends. This CDR3 is CASSLDQQGVGYGYTF. CDR3 DNA sequence: TGTGCCAGCAGCTTAGATCAGCAAGGGGTTGGCTATGGCTACACCTTC.

The rearrangement joins TRBV10-2 to TRBJ2-7; D unresolved. The V end was cut by 3 bases, the J end by 6 bases, with 12 bases between. There are 13 residues in the CDR3. Germline CDR1 and CDR2: WSHSY and SAAADI. DNA of the CDR3: TGCGCCAGCAGTGAAAAGCCCCAAAGCGAGCAGTACTTC. This translates into CASSEKPQSEQYF.

DNA for the CDR3: TGTGCCAGTAGTGGCGGGACAGCTTATAGCAATCAGCCCCAGCATTTT. Its protein is CASSGGTAYSNQPQHF. The chain carries TRBV19 and TRBJ1-5; 7 bases match TRBD1. This CDR3 spans 16 amino acids. Germline lookup yields CDR1 LNHDA and CDR2 SQIVND (reference sequence). V lost 5 bases to trimming and J lost 0 bases; unmatched junction nucleotides: 7.

The chain employs TRBV15 and TRBJ1-5; TRBD1 matches at 10 bases. Germline assignment: CDR1 LNHNV and CDR2 YYDKDF (reference sequence). The CDR3 extends over 18 amino acids. V lost 1 base and J lost 5; bases outside the gene matches: 11. This CDR3 is CATSRADRGLMKDQPQHF. Written as DNA, the CDR3 is TGTGCCACCAGCAGAGCAGACAGGGGGCTAATGAAGGATCAGCCCCAGCATTTT.

This clone was picked up a small number of times. The chain links TRBV6-5 to TRBJ1-3; tentatively, D is TRBD1 (6 bases). V was trimmed by 4 bases and J by 5 bases, leaving 9 bases between them. The CDR3 is made up of 13 amino acids. Germline V gives CDR1 MNHEY, CDR2 SVGAGI. The CDR3 protein is CASSSGDRNTIYF. DNA of the CDR3: TGTGCCAGCAGTTCAGGGGACCGAAACACCATATATTTT.

The chain joins TRBV11-2 to TRBJ1-3, with 8 bases matching TRBD1. Germline CDR1 and CDR2: SGHAT and FQNNGV. The CDR3 length is 18 residues. With V trimmed by 8 bases and J by 0 bases, 15 bases remained unmatched. CDR3 protein: CASGTDRGTRFSGNTIYF. The CDR3 DNA reads as TGTGCCAGCGGAACAGACAGGGGAACTCGGTTCTCTGGAAACACCATATATTTT.

The table lists this clone with a count of one. This sequence joins TRBV6-1 and TRBJ2-7, with TRBD1 matching 9 bases. V was pared by 4 bases and J by 2 bases, with 6 bases of the junction left unmatched. CDR3 length: 15 amino acids. CDR1 and CDR2 from the germline V gene are MNHNS and SASEGT. CDR3 region: CASSGRDRVAYEQYF. The CDR3 DNA reads TGTGCCAGCAGTGGCCGGGACAGGGTTGCCTACGAGCAGTACTTC.

The count of this clone is one. This rearrangement joins TRBV27 to TRBJ2-7; a weak D match, TRBD1 (7 bases). From germline, CDR1 is MNHEY and CDR2 SMNVEV (reference sequence). V lost 2 bases to trimming and J lost 3 bases, with 11 bases between them. This CDR3 has 14 amino acids. The CDR3 spells CASSLTQGGYEQYF. The CDR3 coding sequence is TGTGCCAGCAGTTTAACGCAGGGGGGCTACGAGCAGTACTTC.

The chain links TRBV25-1 to TRBJ1-5, with D hard to call. This CDR3 has 16 amino acids. The V end lost 0 bases, the J end lost 0 bases, and 9 bases lay between the germline ends. Germline-derived CDR1 and CDR2 are MGHDK and SYGVNS. Here the CDR3 DNA reads TGTGCCAGCAGTGAATATTGGGCAGATAGCAATCAGCCCCAGCATTTT. Translated: CASSEYWADSNQPQHF.

The V gene is TRBV15, the J gene TRBJ1-4; the D is unclear. CDR1 LNHNV and CDR2 YYDKDF come from the germline V gene (reference sequence). The CDR3 has 15 residues. V was clipped by 5 bases and J by 0 bases, with 10 bases between them. The CDR3 protein is CATSGGVATNEKLFF. Here the CDR3 DNA reads TGTGCCACCAGCGGCGGAGTTGCAACTAATGAAAAACTGTTTTTT. The full variable domain, rest sourced from reference TRBV15 and TRBJ1-4, is DAMVIQNPRYQVTQFGKPVTLSCSQTLNHNVMYWYQQKSSQAPKLLFHYYDKDFNNEADTPDNFQSRRPNTSFCFLDIRSPGLGDTAMYLCATSGGVATNEKLFFGSGTQLSVL.

The chain recombines TRBV4-1 with TRBJ2-1; 7 bases line up with TRBD1. The CDR3 is made up of 12 amino acids. CDR1 MGHRA and CDR2 YSYEKL come from the germline V gene. V lost 5 bases and J lost 8; bases outside the gene matches: 3. CDR3 protein: CASSWGQYEQFF. The CDR3 nucleotides read TGCGCCAGCAGCTGGGGACAGTATGAGCAGTTCTTC.

The V gene is TRBV19, the J gene TRBJ1-5; D is unclear. This CDR3 has 13 residues. V lost 6 bases and J lost 0, with 6 bases in between. CDR1 and CDR2 from the germline V gene are LNHDA and SQIVND (reference sequence). The CDR3 DNA sequence: TGTGCCAGTAGCGAGAATAGCAATCAGCCCCAGCATTTT. Residues: CASSENSNQPQHF.

The chain has TRBV5-1 and TRBJ2-7, with 10 bases lining up with TRBD2. Per germline, CDR1 SGHRS and CDR2 YFSETQ. The trim removed 3 bases at V and 2 bases at J, leaving 5 bases unmatched. The CDR3 is made up of 15 amino acids. The chain's CDR3 is CASSWSSGSPYEQYF. The CDR3, as DNA: TGCGCCAGCAGCTGGTCTAGCGGGAGTCCCTACGAGCAGTACTTC.

The chain combines TRBV14 with TRBJ2-6; the match to TRBD2 covers 13 bases. CDR1 SGHDN and CDR2 FVKESK come from the germline V gene. This CDR3 spans 19 amino acids. Trimming cost V 0 bases and J 2 bases; bases outside gene matches: 4. The CDR3 protein is CASSQELAGGRAGANVLTF. In DNA form, the CDR3 reads TGTGCCAGCAGCCAAGAACTAGCGGGAGGGAGGGCTGGGGCCAACGTCCTGACTTTC.

The rearrangement joins TRBV27 to TRBJ1-2, with 12 bases fitting TRBD1. Germline-derived CDR1 and CDR2 are MNHEY and SMNVEV (reference sequence). The V segment lost 6 bases and the J segment 8 bases; nucleotides outside the gene matches: 16. This CDR3 has 17 residues. CDR3 amino acids: CASRAQPGQGAVWGYTF. The CDR3 DNA reads as TGTGCCAGCAGAGCCCAGCCGGGACAGGGGGCGGTCTGGGGCTACACCTTC.

The chain has TRBV7-3 and TRBJ2-5, with 10 bases lining up with TRBD2. V gave up 5 bases and J gave up 1 base; unmatched junction bases: 10. The CDR3 covers 17 residues. Germline CDR1 reads SGHTA; CDR2 reads FQGTGA. CDR3 sequence: CASSRGPGLASQETQYF. The DNA of the CDR3 is TGTGCCAGCAGCCGGGGTCCGGGACTAGCGTCCCAAGAGACCCAGTACTTC.

CDR3 nucleotides: TGTGCCAGCAGCCTCCAGCGGGATTGGAGAGCAGGCAATGAGCAGTTCTTC. It specifies CASSLQRDWRAGNEQFF. The chain uses TRBV7-2 and TRBJ2-1, with 7 nucleotides matching TRBD2. This CDR3 contains 17 residues. V shed 5 bases and J 6 bases; nucleotides not matched to a gene: 16. Germline loops: CDR1 SGHTA, CDR2 FQGNSA.

This chain connects TRBV27 to TRBJ1-4, with 11 bases identical to TRBD1. This CDR3 region has 19 residues. Germline-derived CDR1 and CDR2 are MNHEY and SMNVEV (reference sequence). After removal of 6 bases from V and 8 bases from J, the junction contained 20 bases not matched to a gene. CDR3 residues: CASRPQRRDRGSLSEKLFF. In DNA form, the CDR3 reads TGTGCCAGCAGGCCTCAGAGACGGGACAGGGGGTCGTTAAGCGAAAAACTGTTTTTT.

V and J are TRBV5-1 and TRBJ2-2, with 8 bases that match TRBD1. With V trimmed by 0 bases and J by 6 bases, 7 bases remained unmatched. The CDR3 covers 16 residues. The germline V gene encodes CDR1 SGHRS and CDR2 YFSETQ. The CDR3 region is CASSLDETGAAGELFF. In DNA, the CDR3 is TGCGCCAGCAGCTTGGATGAGACAGGGGCCGCCGGGGAGCTGTTTTTT.

The chain joins TRBV10-1 to TRBJ2-7, with 7 bases fitting TRBD1. CDR1 is WNHNN and CDR2 is SYGVQD in the germline V gene (reference sequence). The CDR3 loop spans 20 amino acids. With 3 bases clipped from V and 2 bases from J, the junction kept 22 bases outside the gene matches. The CDR3 loop reads CASSDSTTTTRDSSPYEQYF. CDR3 sequence (DNA): TGCGCCAGCAGTGACTCCACCACCACCACACGGGACAGCTCACCCTACGAGCAGTACTTC.

This chain joins TRBV18 and TRBJ2-7; TRBD1 aligns across 7 bases. Germline V gene lookup returns CDR1 KGHSH and CDR2 LQKENI. The junction had 5 bases not matched to a gene; V was cut back by 9 bases and J by 0 bases. The CDR3 contains 13 residues. CDR3 residues: CASKDRHSYEQYF. CDR3 DNA: TGTGCCAGTAAGGACAGGCACTCCTACGAGCAGTACTTC. Using reference TRBV18 and TRBJ2-7 for the parts outside the CDR3, the full variable domain is NAGVMQNPRHLVRRRGQEARLRCSPMKGHSHVYWYRQLPEEGLKFMVYLQKENIIDESGMPKERFSAEFPKEGPSILRIQQVVRGDSAAYFCASKDRHSYEQYFGPGTRLTVT.

This clone was recorded once. The V call is TRBV30, the J call TRBJ2-1; a possible D gene is TRBD1 (6 bases). The germline gives CDR1 GTSNPN, CDR2 SVGIG (reference sequence). The CDR3 totals 17 residues. The V and J ends lost 3 bases and 6 bases respectively, with 24 bases between them. CDR3 sequence: CAWRLLQGPRVINEQFF. In DNA form, the CDR3 reads TGTGCCTGGAGGCTACTACAGGGACCCCGAGTGATCAATGAGCAGTTCTTC.

The rearrangement uses TRBV30 and TRBJ2-1; TRBD2 aligns across 7 bases. CDR1 and CDR2 (germline): GTSNPN, SVGIG (reference sequence). V shed 0 bases, J shed 7 bases, and the junction held 9 bases outside the gene matches. This CDR3 region has 15 residues. CDR3 in DNA: TGTGCCTGGAGTGTTTGGGGGGGAGGGCATAATGAGCAGTTCTTC. Translated: CAWSVWGGGHNEQFF.

V gene TRBV9 combines with J gene TRBJ2-2; weak D call: TRBD2 (6 bases). V lost 1 base and J lost 3, with 13 bases in between. This CDR3 region has 16 residues. Germline V lookup: CDR1 SGDLS, CDR2 YYNGEE. The CDR3 region is CASSVPGGEHTGELFF. As DNA, the CDR3 is TGTGCCAGCAGCGTACCGGGCGGGGAGCACACCGGGGAGCTGTTTTTT.

This rearrangement joins TRBV27 to TRBJ2-7; TRBD2 matches at 9 bases. V dropped 6 bases and J dropped 0; count of bases not matched to a gene: 6. This CDR3 is built from 15 residues. The germline gives CDR1 MNHEY, CDR2 SMNVEV (reference sequence). The CDR3 protein is CASRRTSAISYEQYF. The CDR3, as DNA: TGTGCCAGCAGGAGGACTAGCGCCATCTCCTACGAGCAGTACTTC.

The V and J genes are TRBV27 and TRBJ2-7; TRBD1 matches 9 bases. Germline V gene lookup returns CDR1 MNHEY and CDR2 SMNVEV (reference sequence). This CDR3 comprises 15 residues. With V trimmed by 3 bases and J by 2 bases, 5 bases remained unmatched. CDR3 sequence: CASSLTGTGPYEQYF. In nucleotides, the CDR3 is TGTGCCAGCAGTTTGACCGGGACAGGGCCCTACGAGCAGTACTTC.